One and the same sample provided the 28 T cell receptor beta chains below, sequenced in a study of OX40 agonist ivuxolimab in advanced cancers. TCRdb keeps only in-frame clones here, not all; method: immunoSEQ multiplex PCR. The sample includes over 15,000 clones, about 80% of them seen just once. Sequenced here: CD4+ or CD8+ T cells sorted from blood, sampled in a trial of the OX40 agonist ivuxolimab. Every receptor here comes from an adult with an advanced solid tumor such as melanoma, head and neck, liver or kidney cancer.

The chain carries TRBV5-1 and TRBJ2-1, with 8 positions matching TRBD2. Trimming took 9 bases from V and 3 from J; bases not matched to a gene: 11. The CDR3 totals 15 residues. Germline V lookup: CDR1 SGHRS, CDR2 YFSETQ. The CDR3 coding sequence is TGCGCCACGAGGGCCCTAGCGGGCTACTACAATGAGCAGTTCTTC. It encodes CATRALAGYYNEQFF.

The J gene is TRBJ1-5, the V gene TRBV4-1, with TRBD1 matching 7 bases. The germline gives CDR1 MGHRA, CDR2 YSYEKL. This CDR3 is built from 16 residues. Trimming cost V 5 bases and J 2 bases; bases outside gene matches: 9. For the CDR3, the DNA is TGCGCCAGCAGCACAACCTACGACAGGGGCAATCAGCCCCAGCATTTT. Translating gives CASSTTYDRGNQPQHF.

The chain joins TRBV28 to TRBJ2-2; 7 bases agree with TRBD2. V lost 3 bases, J lost 6 bases, and 7 bases stayed unmatched. CDR3 size: 15 residues. The germline gives CDR1 MDHEN, CDR2 SYDVKM. The CDR3 sequence: CASSFPGGAPGELFF. CDR3 coding DNA: TGTGCCAGCAGTTTCCCGGGAGGCGCGCCCGGGGAGCTGTTTTTT.

V gene TRBV28 combines with J gene TRBJ1-2; weak D call: TRBD1 (5 bases). This CDR3 has 12 residues. Germline lookup yields CDR1 MDHEN and CDR2 SYDVKM. Trimming pared 7 bases from V and 4 bases from J, leaving 10 bases between. Written as DNA, the CDR3 is TGTGCCAGCATGACAGACCCCTATGGCTACACCTTC. Amino acids: CASMTDPYGYTF.

The gene calls are TRBV4-1 and TRBJ1-2, with 8 positions matching TRBD1. The CDR3 extends over 17 amino acids. Per germline, CDR1 MGHRA and CDR2 YSYEKL. Trimming took 2 bases from V and 3 from J; bases not matched to a gene: 11. The CDR3: CASSQTSGTGGYYGYTF. The CDR3 bases are TGCGCCAGCAGCCAAACTTCCGGGACAGGAGGATACTATGGCTACACCTTC.

Concerning this clone itself: The junction departs from the called germline gene at one end, perhaps through a read error. J is TRBJ2-7 and V is TRBV7-8; unclear D gene. Germline CDR1 and CDR2: SGHVS and FQNEAQ. CDR3 length: 13 amino acids. CDR3 amino acids: CASSPTSSPQPLF. DNA for the CDR3: TGTGCCAGCAGCCCAACCTCTAGTCCGCAACCCCTCTTC.

V gene TRBV7-9 combines with J gene TRBJ2-1, with TRBD1 identical over 7 bases. CDR3 length: 15 residues. V dropped 7 bases and J dropped 3; count of bases not matched to a gene: 9. The germline V gene has CDR1 SEHNR and CDR2 FQNEAQ (reference sequence). The CDR3 protein is CASTKPGTDYNEQFF. Written as DNA, the CDR3 is TGTGCCAGCACCAAACCCGGGACAGACTACAATGAGCAGTTCTTC.

V and J are TRBV29-1 and TRBJ2-1, with TRBD2 as a possible D gene (7 bases). The CDR3 contains 14 residues. V lost 2 bases, J lost 7 bases, and 15 bases lay in between. Germline V CDR1 and CDR2: SQVTM, ANQGSEA. CDR3 region: CSVESWGRGNEQFF. The CDR3 DNA sequence: TGCAGCGTTGAATCCTGGGGGAGGGGGAATGAGCAGTTCTTC.

The chain uses TRBV9 and TRBJ1-1; no clear D. The CDR3 has 14 amino acids. V dropped 3 bases and J dropped 5 bases, with 14 bases sitting between them. The germline gives CDR1 SGDLS, CDR2 YYNGEE. The CDR3 here is CASSAGGFGTEAFF. CDR3 bases: TGTGCCAGCAGCGCCGGCGGGTTTGGTACTGAAGCTTTCTTT.

Only a few counts were recorded for this clone. V usage is TRBV5-1 and J usage is TRBJ1-4, with 9 bases that match TRBD1. The CDR3 sequence is 14 residues long. Germline V gene sequence: CDR1 SGHRS, CDR2 YFSETQ. The V segment lost 4 bases and the J segment 5 bases; nucleotides outside the gene matches: 3. The CDR3 coding sequence is TGCGCCAGCAGCCCGGGACAGGGAAATGAAAAACTGTTTTTT. Translating it yields CASSPGQGNEKLFF.

The chain combines TRBV7-9 with TRBJ2-1, with D maybe TRBD2 (5 bases). Trimming took off 4 bases at V and 5 bases at J, with 18 bases between the two ends. Looked up from germline, CDR1 is SEHNR and CDR2 is FQNEAQ (reference sequence). The CDR3 is 16 residues long. The CDR3 nucleotides read TGTGCCAGCAGCTCACCACCGCCGGGATCCAACAATGAGCAGTTCTTC. As protein: CASSSPPPGSNNEQFF.

The CDR3 loop reads CASSPVDGGQGGLNTEAFF. In DNA form, the CDR3 reads TGCGCCAGCAGCCCGGTGGATGGGGGACAGGGAGGATTGAACACTGAAGCTTTCTTT. The J gene is TRBJ1-1, the V gene TRBV23-1, with 9 bases that match TRBD1. TRBV23-1 counts as an open reading frame of uncertain function. V lost 6 bases, J lost 0 bases, and 17 bases stayed unmatched. The CDR3 spans 19 residues.

This sequence joins TRBV28 and TRBJ1-5; perhaps TRBD1 as D (5 bases). CDR3 size: 13 residues. Germline CDR1 reads MDHEN; CDR2 reads SYDVKM. Deletions cut 2 bases from V and 4 bases from J, with 6 bases between. CDR3 DNA: TGTGCCAGCAGTTTACAGGGAAATCAGCCCCAGCATTTT. Protein: CASSLQGNQPQHF.

Concerning this clone itself: A read error may account for a junction end that differs from germline. This chain connects TRBV7-7 to TRBJ2-1, with D perhaps matching TRBD2 (6 bases). Per the germline V gene, CDR1 is SSHAT and CDR2 is FNYEAQ (reference sequence). This CDR3 contains 15 residues. The CDR3 spells CASSRDFSSYNEQFF. Written as DNA, the CDR3 is TGTGCTAGCAGCCGGGACTTCAGCTCCTACAATGAGCAGTTCTTC.

The chain employs TRBV27 and TRBJ1-4; D gene ambiguous. This CDR3 contains 13 residues. The V end lost 6 bases, the J end lost 10 bases, and 15 bases lay between the germline ends. CDR1 MNHEY and CDR2 SMNVEV come from the germline V gene (reference sequence). The CDR3, as DNA: TGTGCCAGCAGCCCAGGACCCTCGGGAAAACTGTTTTTT. The encoded protein is CASSPGPSGKLFF.

This chain links TRBV7-2 with TRBJ2-7, with a tentative D call TRBD1 (5 bases). V was cut by 3 bases and J by 7 bases, with 16 bases left in between. Germline CDR1 and CDR2: SGHTA and FQGNSA. This CDR3 has 14 residues. The CDR3, as DNA: TGTGCCAGCAGCTTCGAAGACAGCCTATGGGAGCAGTACTTC. Encoded protein: CASSFEDSLWEQYF.

This chain joins TRBV7-6 and TRBJ1-2; tentatively, D is TRBD1 (5 bases). V lost 4 bases and J lost 8, with 14 bases in between. Germline lookup yields CDR1 SGHVS and CDR2 FNYEAQ. This CDR3 comprises 13 residues. CDR3: CASSSDMDGGYTF. The CDR3 nucleotides read TGTGCCAGCAGCTCGGACATGGACGGAGGCTACACCTTC. Full variable domain (outside the CDR3, taken from reference TRBV7-6 and TRBJ1-2): GAGVSQSPRYKVTKRGQDVALRCDPISGHVSLYWYRQALGQGPEFLTYFNYEAQQDKSGLPNDRFSAERPEGSISTLTIQRTEQRDSAMYRCASSSDMDGGYTFGSGTRLTVV.

The DNA of the CDR3 is TGCGCCAGCAGTCCCGGGACAGGGGAAGTCGGGGAGCTGTTTTTT. Residues: CASSPGTGEVGELFF. The gene calls are TRBV4-3 and TRBJ2-2; 10 bases are a match to TRBD1. The ends lost 6 bases at V and 7 bases at J; junction bases unmatched: 8. The CDR3 is 15 amino acids. Germline V lookup: CDR1 LGHNA, CDR2 YSLEER.

This clone has just a few counts. The rearrangement joins TRBV7-9 to TRBJ2-1; a possible D gene is TRBD2 (5 bases). Germline V gene lookup returns CDR1 SEHNR and CDR2 FQNEAQ (reference sequence). Trimming pared 1 base from V and 3 bases from J, leaving 16 bases between. This CDR3 comprises 17 residues. The CDR3 loop is CASSLVGGRGDYNEQFF. The CDR3 DNA reads TGTGCCAGCAGCTTAGTGGGTGGACGGGGAGACTACAATGAGCAGTTCTTC.

V is TRBV10-2 and J is TRBJ1-4; possibly TRBD1 for D (5 bases). Per the germline V gene, CDR1 is WSHSY and CDR2 is SAAADI. Trimming removed 2 bases from V and 11 bases from J, with 18 bases in between. The CDR3 length is 15 residues. CDR3 loop: CASSEIGQGHEKLFF. The CDR3 DNA is TGCGCCAGCAGTGAGATCGGCCAGGGCCACGAGAAACTGTTTTTT.

The rearrangement links TRBV28 to TRBJ2-5; 8 nucleotides agree with TRBD1. From germline, CDR1 is MDHEN and CDR2 SYDVKM. This CDR3 comprises 18 residues. Germline trimming cut 1 base from V and 0 bases from J; bases unmatched to any gene: 10. CDR3 nucleotides: TGTGCCAGCAGTTTATCGATCCGGACAGGGACCTACCAAGAGACCCAGTACTTC. Translating it yields CASSLSIRTGTYQETQYF.

This chain links TRBV7-6 with TRBJ2-7; 10 positions match TRBD1. The CDR3 covers 16 residues. With V trimmed by 0 bases and J by 1 base, 3 bases remained unmatched. Germline CDR1 is SGHVS and CDR2 is FNYEAQ. CDR3 nucleotides: TGTGCCAGCAGCTTAGCGGACAGGGGGAGTTCCTACGAGCAGTACTTC. Encoded protein: CASSLADRGSSYEQYF.

The chain joins TRBV11-2 to TRBJ1-2; tentative D call: TRBD1 (6 bases). V shed 0 bases and J shed 5 bases, with 13 bases lying between them. This CDR3 has 15 residues. From germline, CDR1 is SGHAT and CDR2 FQNNGV. The CDR3 DNA reads TGTGCCAGCAGCTTAGATCGGACAGATTTTTATGGCTACACCTTC. Its protein is CASSLDRTDFYGYTF. The full variable domain, rest sourced from reference TRBV11-2 and TRBJ1-2, is EAGVAQSPRYKIIEKRQSVAFWCNPISGHATLYWYQQILGQGPKLLIQFQNNGVVDDSQLPKDRFSAERLKGVDSTLKIQPAKLEDSAVYLCASSLDRTDFYGYTFGSGTRLTVV.

The gene calls are TRBV7-4 and TRBJ2-5; no definite D call. V was trimmed by 5 bases and J by 2 bases, leaving 9 bases between them. Germline CDR1 SGHVT, CDR2 SQSDAQ. The CDR3 covers 13 residues. The CDR3, as DNA: TGTGCCAGCAGCGTAACTGAGCAAGAGACCCAGTACTTC. Protein sequence: CASSVTEQETQYF.

CDR3 bases: TGTGCCAGCAGTGAAAGGGACTATAGAGGGTGGGAGCAGTACTTC. It codes for CASSERDYRGWEQYF. The chain combines TRBV6-1 with TRBJ2-7; TRBD2 matches 7 bases. This CDR3 is built from 15 residues. Germline V gene lookup returns CDR1 MNHNS and CDR2 SASEGT. Trimming removed 2 bases from V and 7 bases from J; junction bases left unmatched: 11.

For this clone: The sample has other DNA sequences that encode this CDR3 too. The chain has TRBV9 and TRBJ1-1, with D hard to call. CDR3 length: 13 amino acids. Germline CDR1 is SGDLS and CDR2 is YYNGEE. Trimming stripped 0 bases from V and 2 bases from J, with 5 bases between. The CDR3 protein is CASSVGANTEAFF. The CDR3 bases are TGTGCCAGCAGCGTAGGGGCCAACACTGAAGCTTTCTTT.

The chain recombines TRBV29-1 with TRBJ2-2, with a tentative D call TRBD2 (5 bases). The V and J ends lost 2 bases and 3 bases respectively, with 7 bases between them. The CDR3 consists of 13 residues. Germline V gives CDR1 SQVTM, CDR2 ANQGSEA. The CDR3 spells CSVENGDTGELFF. The CDR3 DNA reads TGCAGCGTTGAAAACGGGGACACCGGGGAGCTGTTTTTT.

The rearrangement uses TRBV29-1 and TRBJ2-7, with a tentative D call TRBD2 (6 bases). Germline lookup yields CDR1 SQVTM and CDR2 ANQGSEA. The CDR3 consists of 14 residues. V shed 3 bases and J shed 4 bases, with 16 bases lying between them. CDR3 bases: TGCAGCGTTGAGACTATGGAGGGTTATTACGAGCAGTACTTC. Its protein product is CSVETMEGYYEQYF.